This T cell receptor beta chain was obtained from a study of T-cell memory formation after mild COVID-19. A remark on this clonotype: What it binds is unknown.

General study findings and limits: Largely, contracting CD4+ clones fell within CM and EM, and contracting CD8+ clones within EMRA.

TCRdb analysed the 5' RACE reads with MiXCR anew, one entry per CDR3 protein. The sample has some 130,000 distinct CDR3 sequences, approximately 26% seen once; the top ten hold about 24%. This CDR3 is built from 13 residues. Deletions cut 7 bases from V and 6 bases from J, with 14 bases between. From germline, CDR1 is LNHDA and CDR2 SQIVND (reference sequence). The chain links TRBV19 to TRBJ2-3; a possible D gene is TRBD2 (6 bases). Source material: PBMCs or a T cell subset sorted from them (not recorded which). This sequence was found in an adult woman who had mild COVID-19 (a few samples of this study predate the infection). Cell type and time point are not known. As DNA, the CDR3 is TGTGCCAGTACCAGACGGGGGAAGGATACGCAGTATTTT. This gives the protein CASTRRGKDTQYF. Together with reference TRBV19 and TRBJ2-3, the CDR3 gives the full variable domain: DGGITQSPKYLFRKEGQNVTLSCEQNLNHDAMYWYRQDPGQGLRLIYYSQIVNDFQKGDIAEGYSVSREKKESFPLTVTSAQKNPTAFYLCASTRRGKDTQYFGPGTRLTVL.